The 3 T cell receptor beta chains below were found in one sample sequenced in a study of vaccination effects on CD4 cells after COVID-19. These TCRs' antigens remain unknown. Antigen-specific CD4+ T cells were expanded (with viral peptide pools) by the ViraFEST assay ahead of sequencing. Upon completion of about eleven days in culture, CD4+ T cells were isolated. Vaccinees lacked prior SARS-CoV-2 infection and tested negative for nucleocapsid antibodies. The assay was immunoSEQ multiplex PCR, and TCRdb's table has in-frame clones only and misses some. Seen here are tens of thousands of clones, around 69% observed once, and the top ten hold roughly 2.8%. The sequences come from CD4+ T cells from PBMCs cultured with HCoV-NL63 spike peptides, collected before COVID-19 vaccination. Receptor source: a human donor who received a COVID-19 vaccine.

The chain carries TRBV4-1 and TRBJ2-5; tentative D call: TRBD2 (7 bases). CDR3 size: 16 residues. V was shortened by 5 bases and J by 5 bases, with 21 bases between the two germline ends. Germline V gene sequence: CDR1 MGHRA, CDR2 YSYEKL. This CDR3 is CASSNPWAGAGETQYF. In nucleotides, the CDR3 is TGCGCCAGCAGCAACCCTTGGGCGGGGGCCGGGGAGACCCAGTACTTC.

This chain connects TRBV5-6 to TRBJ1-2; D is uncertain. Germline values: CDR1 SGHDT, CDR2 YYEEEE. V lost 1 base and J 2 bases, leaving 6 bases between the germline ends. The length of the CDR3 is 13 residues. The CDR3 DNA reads TGTGCCAGCAGCTTGCCGGGAAACTATGGCTACACCTTC. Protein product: CASSLPGNYGYTF.

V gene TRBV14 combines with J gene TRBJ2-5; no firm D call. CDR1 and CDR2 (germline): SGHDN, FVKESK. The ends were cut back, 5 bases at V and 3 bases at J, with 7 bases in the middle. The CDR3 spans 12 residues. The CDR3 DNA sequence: TGTGCCAGCAGCAAGCTAAAAGAGACCCAGTACTTC. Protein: CASSKLKETQYF.